The 17 T cell receptor beta chains given below trace back to one sample, sequenced in a study of beta chain features in type 1 diabetes. Which antigens these TCRs recognize remains unknown. Regarding the study as a whole: Shortening of TCRB CDR3s, moderate but significant, appeared in all four CD4+ subsets of Type 1 diabetes patients.

The study reverse transcribed the entire isolated RNA, so it sequenced expressed TCRB transcripts. Sequenced by immunoSEQ multiplex PCR; TCRdb stores in-frame clones only, minus some. Of about 160,000 clones in the sample, around 7.8% were seen once. Sequences were obtained from central memory CD4+ T cells from blood. The source is a woman in her 40s with type 1 diabetes.

This chain uses TRBV30 with TRBJ2-3; D unresolved. Germline loops: CDR1 GTSNPN, CDR2 SVGIG (reference sequence). The CDR3 is 13 amino acids. Between the trimmed V and J ends, which lost 2 bases and 2 bases, there was a span of 8 bases. The CDR3: CAWSIRNTDTQYF. The CDR3 DNA reads as TGTGCCTGGAGTATCAGGAACACAGATACGCAGTATTTT. The variable domain in full, completed from reference TRBV30 and TRBJ2-3, reads SQTIHQWPATLVQPVGSPLSLECTVEGTSNPNLYWYRQAAGRGLQLLFYSVGIGQISSEVPQNLSASRPQDRQFILSSKKLLLSDSGFYLCAWSIRNTDTQYFGPGTRLTVL.

This clone was counted a few times. V usage is TRBV2 and J usage is TRBJ1-5; D unclear. Germline V gives CDR1 SNHLY, CDR2 FYNNEI. Trimming left V 4 bases short and J 4 bases short, with 11 bases between. The CDR3 contains 14 residues. The CDR3 bases are TGTGCCAGCAGTGTGTCGGGTGGTAATCAGCCCCAGCATTTT. It encodes CASSVSGGNQPQHF.

A few counts support this clone. V gene TRBV11-2 combines with J gene TRBJ2-5; TRBD1 aligns across 9 bases. V lost 6 bases and J lost 3; bases outside the gene matches: 8. CDR1 and CDR2 from the germline V gene are SGHAT and FQNNGV. This CDR3 comprises 15 residues. The CDR3 loop reads CASSSTGGRKETQYF. CDR3 nucleotide sequence: TGTGCCAGCAGTTCGACAGGGGGTAGGAAAGAGACCCAGTACTTC.

J is TRBJ2-3 and V is TRBV12-5; TRBD1 is a possible D gene (6 bases). Germline CDR1 is LGHNT and CDR2 is FRNRAP. V was pared by 5 bases and J by 0 bases, with 12 bases between. This CDR3 region has 15 residues. The CDR3 DNA is TGTGCTAGTGGTCGCGGACAGTTTAGCACAGATACGCAGTATTTT. It is translated as CASGRGQFSTDTQYF.

The J gene is TRBJ1-1, the V gene TRBV9, with D unresolved. Germline CDR1 and CDR2: SGDLS and YYNGEE. Trimming took off 4 bases at V and 0 bases at J, with 10 bases between the two ends. The length of the CDR3 is 14 residues. The CDR3 DNA reads TGTGCCAGCAGCCCCCAGGCCCTGAACACTGAAGCTTTCTTT. This sequence encodes CASSPQALNTEAFF.

Many counts were recorded for this clone. The V and J genes are TRBV7-9 and TRBJ2-1; 13 nucleotides agree with TRBD2. J lost 1 base, V lost 5 bases, and 5 bases had no gene match. CDR3 length equals 17 residues. CDR1 is SEHNR and CDR2 is FQNEAQ in the germline V gene (reference sequence). The CDR3 DNA follows: TGTGCCAGCAGCCCCCGGACTAGCGGGAGTTCCTACAATGAGCAGTTCTTC. Residues: CASSPRTSGSSYNEQFF. Supplemented by reference TRBV7-9 and TRBJ2-1, the full variable domain reads DTGVSQNPRHKITKRGQNVTFRCDPISEHNRLYWYRQTLGQGPEFLTYFQNEAQLEKSRLLSDRFSAERPKGSFSTLEIQRTEQGDSAMYLCASSPRTSGSSYNEQFFGPGTRLTVL.

The gene calls are TRBV6-5 and TRBJ1-1; no reliable D call. V was clipped by 0 bases and J by 1 base, with 6 bases between them. The CDR3 spans 14 residues. Looked up from germline, CDR1 is MNHEY and CDR2 is SVGAGI. The CDR3 reads CASSYSGANTEAFF. The CDR3 DNA reads as TGTGCCAGCAGTTACTCGGGAGCGAACACTGAAGCTTTCTTT.

This clone was seen at least ten times. The V call is TRBV15, the J call TRBJ2-1; 7 bases line up with TRBD1. CDR1 and CDR2 (germline): LNHNV, YYDKDF (reference sequence). With 8 bases clipped from V and 9 bases from J, the junction kept 10 bases outside the gene matches. This CDR3 has 13 amino acids. In nucleotides, the CDR3 is TGTGCCACCGGCCGGGACAGCGGCGGTGAGCAGTTCTTC. Translated, it gives CATGRDSGGEQFF.

This clone was found a few times. V and J are TRBV7-6 and TRBJ2-5, with unresolved D. CDR3 length equals 13 residues. Germline lookup yields CDR1 SGHVS and CDR2 FNYEAQ. The ends were cut back, 2 bases at V and 4 bases at J, with 8 bases in the middle. This CDR3 is CASSLQVRETQYF. For the CDR3, the DNA is TGTGCCAGCAGCTTACAGGTTCGAGAGACCCAGTACTTC.

This clone was found a few times. The genes are TRBV12-5 and TRBJ2-7, with TRBD2 identical over 10 bases. The CDR3 is 16 amino acids. Germline V gene data show CDR1 as LGHNT and CDR2 as FRNRAP. After removal of 5 bases from V and 5 bases from J, the junction contained 12 bases not matched to a gene. CDR3 residues: CASGPKEREGRHEQYF. The CDR3 DNA is TGTGCTAGTGGTCCCAAGGAGCGGGAGGGCCGCCACGAGCAGTACTTC.

A few counts support this clone. The chain is built from TRBV11-2 and TRBJ2-7; D perhaps matches TRBD2 (6 bases). The CDR3 totals 14 residues. CDR1 SGHAT and CDR2 FQNNGV come from the germline V gene. V lost 2 bases to trimming and J lost 3 bases, with 11 bases between them. The CDR3 DNA sequence: TGTGCCAGCAGCTTAACTGGAGGGAACTACGAGCAGTACTTC. It yields the protein CASSLTGGNYEQYF.

The table lists this clone with a few counts. The chain links TRBV4-2 to TRBJ2-2, with TRBD1 matching 7 bases. Germline assignment: CDR1 LGHNA and CDR2 YNFKEQ. J was trimmed by 2 bases and V by 0 bases; bases with no gene match: 3. The CDR3 loop spans 16 amino acids. CDR3 sequence: CASSQETGFNTGELFF. CDR3 coding DNA: TGTGCCAGCAGCCAAGAGACAGGGTTTAACACCGGGGAGCTGTTTTTT.

This clone was counted between two and nine times. Here the CDR3 DNA reads TGTGCCAGCCGGGACACCTCTGGAAACACCATATATTTT. Protein: CASRDTSGNTIYF. The rearrangement uses TRBV28 and TRBJ1-3, with D perhaps matching TRBD1 (6 bases). Germline lookup yields CDR1 MDHEN and CDR2 SYDVKM. The CDR3 runs 13 residues. Trimming took off 8 bases at V and 0 bases at J, with 8 bases between the two ends.

CDR3 bases: TGCGCCAGCAGCTTGGGTCACGGGACTAGTGCCAACAATGAGCAGTTCTTC. Its translation is CASSLGHGTSANNEQFF. V and J are TRBV5-1 and TRBJ2-1, with TRBD2 matching over 8 bases. V lost 0 bases and J lost 5; bases outside the gene matches: 10. This CDR3 contains 17 residues. Germline CDR1 reads SGHRS; CDR2 reads YFSETQ.

This clone was counted only a few times. The CDR3 protein is CASSFGTPMNTEAFF. CDR3 DNA: TGTGCCAGCAGCTTCGGGACACCCATGAACACTGAAGCTTTCTTT. This chain connects TRBV5-4 to TRBJ1-1; D possibly corresponds to TRBD1 (6 bases). V shed 2 bases and J shed 0 bases, with 11 bases lying between them. The CDR3 contains 15 residues. Germline values: CDR1 SGHNT, CDR2 YYREEE (reference sequence).

A few counts support this clone. V and J are TRBV28 and TRBJ1-4; D not certain. This CDR3 has 12 residues. The germline V gene encodes CDR1 MDHEN and CDR2 SYDVKM. Trimming shortened V by 6 bases and J by 8 bases, and 10 bases separated the two germline ends. CDR3 amino acids: CASRPPGEKLFF. The DNA of the CDR3 is TGTGCCAGCAGGCCCCCCGGGGAAAAACTGTTTTTT. The full variable domain, its missing parts supplied by reference TRBV28 and TRBJ1-4, is DVKVTQSSRYLVKRTGEKVFLECVQDMDHENMFWYRQDPGLGLRLIYFSYDVKMKEKGDIPEGYSVSREKKERFSLILESASTNQTSMYLCASRPPGEKLFFGSGTQLSVL.

Details on this clone: The junction does not match germline at one end; this may be a read error. The genes are TRBV28 and TRBJ2-1; no firm D call. The germline gives CDR1 MDHEN, CDR2 SYDVKM. CDR3 length: 11 residues. The CDR3 is CASSRNKEQFF. The CDR3 DNA reads TGTGCCAGCAGTAGAAACAAAGAGCAGTTCTTC.